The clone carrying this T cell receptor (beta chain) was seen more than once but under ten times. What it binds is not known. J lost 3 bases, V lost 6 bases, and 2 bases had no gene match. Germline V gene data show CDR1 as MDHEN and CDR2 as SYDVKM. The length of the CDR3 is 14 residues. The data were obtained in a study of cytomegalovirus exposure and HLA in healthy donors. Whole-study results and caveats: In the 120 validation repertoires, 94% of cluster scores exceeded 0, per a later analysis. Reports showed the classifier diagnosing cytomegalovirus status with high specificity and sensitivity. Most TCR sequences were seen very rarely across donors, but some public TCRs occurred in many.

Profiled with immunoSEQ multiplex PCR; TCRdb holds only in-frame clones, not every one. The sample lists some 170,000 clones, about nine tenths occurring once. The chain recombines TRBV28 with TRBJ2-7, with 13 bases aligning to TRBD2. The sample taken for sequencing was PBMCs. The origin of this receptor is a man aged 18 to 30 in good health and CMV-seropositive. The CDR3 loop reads CASSTSGRDYEQYF. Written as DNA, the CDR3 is TGTGCCAGCAGCACTAGCGGGAGGGACTACGAGCAGTACTTC.